Shown below are 24 T cell receptor beta chains from a single sample sequenced in a study of response to subunit inactivated influenza vaccine (dated by TCRdb to the late 2010s). Receptors were amplified or captured by RT-PCR. The data were produced on an Illumina HiSeq 2500. The raw public data were reprocessed by TCRdb itself: fastp quality trimming at Q25, MiXCR clonotype calling, in-frame beta chains only. All rows with the same CDR3 protein become a single entry with the most common DNA and genes. This sample lists 800,000 or so distinct CDR3 sequences; about 20% were detected once. The top ten clones comprise roughly 10% of the sample. The sample here was PBMCs from blood, taken 5 to 6 days after vaccination. These receptors all stem from a man aged 50 to 60 who received an inactivated influenza vaccine. Donor details come from another sample of the same person, matched by shared clones.

V and J are TRBV3-1 and TRBJ2-4; D call uncertain. The CDR3 length is 14 residues. Trimming shortened V by 6 bases and J by 0 bases, and 9 bases separated the two germline ends. The germline V gene encodes CDR1 LGHDT and CDR2 YNNKEL (reference sequence). Here the CDR3 DNA reads TGTGCCAGCAGTCCGTTTCTAGCCAAAAACATTCAGTACTTC. Translated: CASSPFLAKNIQYF.

This clonotype was observed a handful of times. The rearrangement joins TRBV5-1 to TRBJ2-4, with D tentatively TRBD2 (5 bases). This CDR3 spans 16 amino acids. Germline values: CDR1 SGHRS, CDR2 YFSETQ. Between the trimmed V and J ends, which lost 6 bases and 0 bases, there was a span of 16 bases. CDR3 in amino acids: CASKESAGVAKNIQYF. The DNA of the CDR3 is TGCGCCAGCAAGGAGTCGGCCGGGGTAGCCAAAAACATTCAGTACTTC.

Ten or more counts support this clonotype. V is TRBV6-1 and J is TRBJ2-7; a weak D match, TRBD1 (5 bases). The CDR3 spans 14 residues. CDR1 is MNHNS, CDR2 SASEGT, per germline. Trimming left V 6 bases short and J 3 bases short, with 15 bases between. CDR3: CASSAQGVSYEQYF. Written as DNA, the CDR3 is TGTGCCAGCAGCGCCCAGGGTGTAAGCTACGAGCAGTACTTC.

The chain uses TRBV20-1 and TRBJ2-2, with 10 positions matching TRBD2. The germline gives CDR1 DFQATT, CDR2 SNEGSKA (reference sequence). V lost 3 bases to trimming and J lost 5 bases; unmatched junction nucleotides: 9. The CDR3 length is 16 residues. This chain's CDR3 is CSARGASGSLTGELFF. CDR3 DNA sequence: TGCAGTGCTAGGGGAGCTAGCGGGAGTTTGACCGGGGAGCTGTTTTTT.

Only a few counts were recorded for this clonotype. The chain joins TRBV18 to TRBJ2-1, with D unresolved. The germline gives CDR1 KGHSH, CDR2 LQKENI. This CDR3 is 15 amino acids long. V lost 3 bases, J lost 6 bases, and 15 bases lay in between. Written as DNA, the CDR3 is TGTGCCAGCTCACCCTCGGGTGGTGGAATCAATGAGCAGTTCTTC. Translated, it gives CASSPSGGGINEQFF.

The chain uses TRBV5-1 and TRBJ2-5; 11 bases fit TRBD1. V lost 4 bases to trimming and J lost 1 base; unmatched junction nucleotides: 3. The CDR3 runs 15 residues. Germline V CDR1 and CDR2: SGHRS, YFSETQ. CDR3 amino acids: CASSADRGRQETQYF. The CDR3 DNA reads TGCGCCAGCAGCGCGGACAGGGGGCGCCAAGAGACCCAGTACTTC.

The chain uses TRBV10-2 and TRBJ2-2; 9 bases agree with TRBD1. With V trimmed by 6 bases and J by 7 bases, 12 bases remained unmatched. Germline V gene data show CDR1 as WSHSY and CDR2 as SAAADI. This CDR3 contains 16 residues. Written as DNA, the CDR3 is TGCGCCAGCAGAGAGAAGACAGGGGGATTCAGCGGGGAGCTGTTTTTT. This gives the protein CASREKTGGFSGELFF.

This clonotype was seen a handful of times. The chain uses TRBV20-1 and TRBJ2-1; D uncertain. This CDR3 comprises 12 residues. CDR1 DFQATT and CDR2 SNEGSKA come from the germline V gene (reference sequence). Between the trimmed V and J ends, which lost 5 bases and 0 bases, there was a span of 5 bases. The CDR3 loop reads CSAPSSYNEQFF. Written as DNA, the CDR3 is TGCAGTGCTCCAAGCTCCTACAATGAGCAGTTCTTC.

The genes are TRBV20-1 and TRBJ1-1; D is perhaps TRBD1 (6 bases). Germline CDR1 and CDR2: DFQATT and SNEGSKA (reference sequence). The CDR3 consists of 12 residues. V lost 2 bases and J 4 bases, leaving 8 bases between the germline ends. This chain's CDR3 is CSARQGSTEAFF. The CDR3 coding sequence is TGCAGTGCTAGACAGGGGAGCACTGAAGCTTTCTTT.

This clonotype has more than one count but fewer than ten. The chain has TRBV7-2 and TRBJ1-1; no clear D gene. The CDR3 has 14 amino acids. Looked up from germline, CDR1 is SGHTA and CDR2 is FQGNSA. V dropped 6 bases and J dropped 0 bases, with 11 bases sitting between them. CDR3 loop: CASRREAMNTEAFF. Written as DNA, the CDR3 is TGTGCCAGCAGGCGGGAGGCGATGAACACTGAAGCTTTCTTT.

The CDR3 nucleotides read TGTGCCAGCAGCCTGGGACGTGACGAGCAGTACTTC. The encoded protein is CASSLGRDEQYF. This chain joins TRBV5-6 and TRBJ2-7; D may be TRBD1 or TRBD2 (5 bases each). Germline assignment: CDR1 SGHDT and CDR2 YYEEEE. This CDR3 contains 12 residues. V lost 4 bases and J lost 5, with 10 bases in between.

Only a few counts were recorded for this clonotype. The chain combines TRBV20-1 with TRBJ2-7, with 8 bases identical to TRBD2. The CDR3 is made up of 16 amino acids. Germline assignment: CDR1 DFQATT and CDR2 SNEGSKA (reference sequence). Trimming took 3 bases from V and 6 from J; bases not matched to a gene: 16. CDR3 loop: CSARSQVGGRPGEQYF. CDR3 coding DNA: TGCAGTGCTAGGTCTCAGGTTGGCGGGAGGCCGGGCGAGCAGTACTTC.

This clonotype was found many times. The genes are TRBV2 and TRBJ1-5, with D unresolved. Deletions cut 7 bases from V and 5 bases from J, with 12 bases between. CDR1 and CDR2 from the germline V gene are SNHLY and FYNNEI. CDR3 size: 13 residues. The CDR3 nucleotides read TGTGCCAGCACTTACAGCGAGTATCAGCCCCAGCATTTT. Amino acid sequence: CASTYSEYQPQHF.

This clonotype was observed a few times. This chain connects TRBV11-2 to TRBJ2-5; no definite D call. The V gene lost 0 bases and the J gene lost 5 bases, with 10 bases spanning the gap. Germline assignment: CDR1 SGHAT and CDR2 FQNNGV. This CDR3 spans 14 amino acids. CDR3: CASSLEWGGETQYF. The CDR3 DNA reads as TGTGCCAGCAGCTTAGAGTGGGGTGGGGAGACCCAGTACTTC.

This clonotype occurred a few times. The chain joins TRBV14 to TRBJ2-1; D is uncertain. V was cut by 3 bases and J by 10 bases, with 13 bases left in between. CDR1 and CDR2 from the germline V gene are SGHDN and FVKESK. The CDR3 contains 13 residues. CDR3 nucleotides: TGTGCCAGCAGCCATTCGGTATATAGGGAGCAGTTCTTC. Amino acids: CASSHSVYREQFF.

The DNA of the CDR3 is TGTGCCAGCTCACCAAGTGGGAGCAGCCGAGAGACCCAGTACTTC. The encoded protein is CASSPSGSSRETQYF. The J gene is TRBJ2-5, the V gene TRBV18; a possible D gene is TRBD2 (5 bases). Germline V CDR1 and CDR2: KGHSH, LQKENI. This CDR3 comprises 15 residues. The V end was cut by 2 bases, the J end by 4 bases, with 14 bases between.

There are a few counts of this clonotype. CDR3 residues: CASGTSEETQYF. CDR3 nucleotide sequence: TGTGCCAGCGGGACTAGCGAAGAGACCCAGTACTTC. The chain carries TRBV12-3 or TRBV12-4 and TRBJ2-5; 10 bases match TRBD2. Trimming removed 8 bases from V and 3 bases from J; junction bases left unmatched: 0. The CDR3 consists of 12 residues.

V usage is TRBV6-5 and J usage is TRBJ2-4; D is undetermined. V gave up 9 bases and J gave up 0 bases, with 6 bases separating them. The length of the CDR3 is 12 residues. CDR1 and CDR2 from the germline V gene are MNHEY and SVGAGI. The CDR3 here is CASRTAKNIQYF. The CDR3 DNA is TGTGCCAGTCGGACAGCCAAAAACATTCAGTACTTC.

The chain couples TRBV29-1 to TRBJ1-1, with TRBD1 identical over 9 bases. Germline assignment: CDR1 SQVTM and CDR2 ANQGSEA. J lost 5 bases, V lost 7 bases, and 11 bases had no gene match. The CDR3 has 14 amino acids. CDR3 DNA sequence: TGCAGCGCGACCGGGACAGGGATGAGGACTGAAGCTTTCTTT. Its protein is CSATGTGMRTEAFF.

This chain uses TRBV20-1 with TRBJ2-7; 7 positions agree with TRBD1. Germline assignment: CDR1 DFQATT and CDR2 SNEGSKA (reference sequence). Trimming took 7 bases from V and 3 from J; bases not matched to a gene: 9. This CDR3 contains 13 residues. CDR3 DNA: TGCAGTGGCAGGGGGAAGGCCCTCTACGAGCAGTACTTC. The encoded protein is CSGRGKALYEQYF.

The chain is built from TRBV6-5 and TRBJ2-2; possibly TRBD1 for D (5 bases). The V gene lost 4 bases and the J gene lost 1 base, with 10 bases spanning the gap. The CDR3 loop spans 15 amino acids. Germline V gives CDR1 MNHEY, CDR2 SVGAGI. The DNA for the CDR3 is TGTGCCAGCAGTTTTTTACAGGAGAACACCGGGGAGCTGTTTTTT. It is translated as CASSFLQENTGELFF.

The rearrangement links TRBV7-9 to TRBJ1-1; no clear D gene. The CDR3 runs to 15 residues. The V and J ends lost 0 bases and 0 bases respectively, with 8 bases between them. The germline V gene encodes CDR1 SEHNR and CDR2 FQNEAQ (reference sequence). The CDR3 sequence is CASSLASAMNTEAFF. DNA of the CDR3: TGTGCCAGCAGCTTAGCGAGCGCCATGAACACTGAAGCTTTCTTT.

This clonotype was seen only a few times. V usage is TRBV7-9 and J usage is TRBJ1-2; D ambiguous. The CDR3 consists of 16 residues. Trimming removed 0 bases at V and 5 bases at J, with 16 bases between. Looked up from germline, CDR1 is SEHNR and CDR2 is FQNEAQ (reference sequence). CDR3 protein: CASSLALSESGYGYTF. The CDR3 DNA follows: TGTGCCAGCAGCTTAGCCCTATCGGAAAGTGGATATGGCTACACCTTC.

The chain couples TRBV5-1 to TRBJ2-1; no clear D gene. The CDR3 totals 11 residues. V lost 4 bases to trimming and J lost 10 bases, with 9 bases between them. Germline CDR1 and CDR2: SGHRS and YFSETQ. CDR3 sequence: CASSQFGEQFF. The CDR3, as DNA: TGCGCCAGCAGCCAATTCGGAGAGCAGTTCTTC. The entire variable domain, with the rest obtained from reference TRBV5-1 and TRBJ2-1, is as follows: KAGVTQTPRYLIKTRGQQVTLSCSPISGHRSVSWYQQTPGQGLQFLFEYFSETQRNKGNFPGRFSGRQFSNSRSEMNVSTLELGDSALYLCASSQFGEQFFGPGTRLTVL.